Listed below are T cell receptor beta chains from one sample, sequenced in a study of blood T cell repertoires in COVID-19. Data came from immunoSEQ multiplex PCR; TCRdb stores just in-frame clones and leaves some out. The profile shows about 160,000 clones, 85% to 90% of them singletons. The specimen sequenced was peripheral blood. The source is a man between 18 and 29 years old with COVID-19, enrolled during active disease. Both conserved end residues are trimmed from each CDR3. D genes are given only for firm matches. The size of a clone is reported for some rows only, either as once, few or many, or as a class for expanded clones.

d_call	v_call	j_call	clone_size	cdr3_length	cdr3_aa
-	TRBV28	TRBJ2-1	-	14	ASSLRWQTSYNEQF
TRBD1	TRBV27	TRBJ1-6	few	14	ASSLKPGTGHSPLH
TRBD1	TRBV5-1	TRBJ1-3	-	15	ASSLAGDRNSGNTIY
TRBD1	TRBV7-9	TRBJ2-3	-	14	ASSLWTGARTDTQY
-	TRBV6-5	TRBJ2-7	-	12	ASSYGRGSYEQY
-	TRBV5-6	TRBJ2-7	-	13	ASSLPLREVNEQY
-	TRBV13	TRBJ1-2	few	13	ASSPRRGWNYGYT
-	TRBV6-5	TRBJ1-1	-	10	ASRRGITEAF
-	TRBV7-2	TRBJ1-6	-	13	ASSLTGSYNSPLH
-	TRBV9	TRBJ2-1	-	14	ASSVAGRAFDNEQF
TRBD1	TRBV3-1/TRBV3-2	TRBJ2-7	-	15	ASSQLSRGQRYYEQY
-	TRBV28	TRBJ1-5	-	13	ASSLIWQGNQPQH
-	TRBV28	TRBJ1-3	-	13	ASSDLRRLGNTIY
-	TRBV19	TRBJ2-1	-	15	ASRNPFGGRTYNEQF
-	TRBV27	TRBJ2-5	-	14	ASSLSSQGNGETQY
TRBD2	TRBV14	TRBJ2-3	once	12	ASSPGRETDTQY
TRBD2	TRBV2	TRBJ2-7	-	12	ASSSSGSLYEQY
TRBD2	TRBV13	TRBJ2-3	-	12	ASSLASSGRTQY
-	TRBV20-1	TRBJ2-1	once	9	SANRENEQF
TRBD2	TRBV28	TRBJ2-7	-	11	ASRAGGPYEQY
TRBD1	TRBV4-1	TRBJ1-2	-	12	ASSQAAGGDGYT
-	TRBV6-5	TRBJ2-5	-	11	ASSYSAEETQY
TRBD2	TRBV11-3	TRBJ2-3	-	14	ASSLRLAGGPDTQY
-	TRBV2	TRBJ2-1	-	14	ASSTLWQGPYNEQF
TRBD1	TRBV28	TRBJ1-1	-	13	ASSPLTGFLREAF
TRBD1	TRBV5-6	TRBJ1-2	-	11	ASSLERTGGYT
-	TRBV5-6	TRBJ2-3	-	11	ASSLSTRDTQY
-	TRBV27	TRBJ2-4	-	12	ASSTGHSKNIQY
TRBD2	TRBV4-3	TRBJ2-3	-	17	ASSQEGILTSGMSDTQY
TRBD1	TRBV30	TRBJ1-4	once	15	AWSPRQGHATNEKLL
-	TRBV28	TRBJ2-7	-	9	ATASSYEQY
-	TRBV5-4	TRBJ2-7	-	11	ASSLGSTYEQY
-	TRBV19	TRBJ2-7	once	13	ASSLTGLSDYEQY
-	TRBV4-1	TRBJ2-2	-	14	ASSRKGLSNTGELF
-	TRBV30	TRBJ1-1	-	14	AWSVSPGHLTKEAF
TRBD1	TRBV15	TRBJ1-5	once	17	ATSLHPTDDRVPRQPQH
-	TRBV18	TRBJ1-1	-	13	ASSRAGAVNTEAF
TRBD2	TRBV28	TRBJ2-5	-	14	ASSLGGGLGVETQY
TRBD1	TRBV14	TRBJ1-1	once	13	ASSPWDRENTEAF
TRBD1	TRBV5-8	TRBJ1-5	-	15	ASSFGPRDRAYQPQH
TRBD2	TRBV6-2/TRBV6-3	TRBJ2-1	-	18	ASSYSPLGLARGSYNEQF
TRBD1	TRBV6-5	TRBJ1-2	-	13	ASSRRTGGGYGYT
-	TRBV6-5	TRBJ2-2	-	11	ASSYLPTGELF
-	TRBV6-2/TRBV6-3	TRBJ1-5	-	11	ASSPLAGQPQH
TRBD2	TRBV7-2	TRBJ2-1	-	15	ASSLESWREAYNEQF
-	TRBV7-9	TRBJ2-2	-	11	ASSPLNTGELF
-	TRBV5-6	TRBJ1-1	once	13	ASSLETRPNTEAF
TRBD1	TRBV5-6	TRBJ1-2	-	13	ASSFERDSPYGYT
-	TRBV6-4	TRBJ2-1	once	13	ASSEGWGDYNEQF
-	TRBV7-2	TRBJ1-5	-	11	ASSLEMRQPQH